The T cell receptor beta chain described here comes from a study of T cell repertoires in cytomegalovirus infection. Across the study: Matching HLA type, along with CMV infection, was indicated by public TCR beta signatures.

This clonotype was detected only a few times. The target antigen is unknown. Study results and caveats: Cumulative public TCR beta family frequency identified carriers of CMV plus the relevant HLA.

TCRdb analysed the reads with MiXCR anew, one entry per CDR3 protein. Among about 260,000 distinct CDR3 sequences listed, around 13% were seen once. The germline CDR1 and CDR2 sequences are LNHDA and SQIVND (reference sequence). The J segment lost 0 bases and the V segment lost 1 base, leaving 10 bases of the junction unmatched. The CDR3 contains 20 residues. The sequence was collected from a human donor in good health (CMV status not recorded). Some clones in this sample may be carry-over from other donors' samples. The chain carries TRBV19 and TRBJ2-7, with 15 bases matching TRBD2. Sequenced: PBMCs. CDR3 coding DNA: TGTGCCAGTAGTATAGCGACGGGACTAGCGGGAGGCCTCAGCTCCTACGAGCAGTACTTC. Amino acid sequence: CASSIATGLAGGLSSYEQYF.